Described below is a single T cell receptor (beta chain) sequence and its context. Its specific antigen is unknown. Per-nucleotide qualities are absent, and no much larger clonotype sits a single base away. This specimen belongs to a study of blood T cell repertoires in COVID-19 (dated by TCRdb to the early 2020s). As for the study more broadly: Samples covering the acute and convalescent phases of COVID-19 were provided by collaborators in the United States, Italy and Spain. The prospective study material was composed of cDNA or gDNA derived from T cells, B-cell-depleted T cells, or PBMCs. Subjects who had been exposed to COVID-19, were actively infected with it, or had recovered from it provided the deeply sampled blood TCRbeta repertoires that made up the dataset. A freely available public database, intended as a resource for researchers studying the immune response to SARS-CoV-2, is where the repertoires were released. Samples came from the ongoing ImmuneRACE study (first 160 participants) plus 1,254 subjects from 6 global collaborators. Sample metadata almost always included a de-identified subject ID, COVID-19 status, age in years and sex. Where HLA class I and class II types were available, the types were taken from metadata supplied by the sample provider, not from assay-based typing. What the work shows at the level of the full study, not this receptor alone: How much clinical and demographic metadata was included differed by source and by participant, and the metadata was provided uncurated.

Participants in the prospective study were enrolled through a virtual design, were aged about 18 to 90 years, and lived in about 25 United States geographic areas. In the prospective study, participants were assigned to cohorts based on the clinical history participants reported in a screening survey and a study questionnaire. ImmuneRACE Cohort 3 recovered participants were defined by two consecutive negative NP/OP PCR tests, healthcare professional clearance, or symptom resolution. In the prospective study, whole blood, serum and a nasopharyngeal or oropharyngeal swab were collected from each participant by mobile phlebotomists. Over an approximately two-month period, participants in the prospective study had the option of providing additional blood draws and questionnaires. Prospective study blood samples were shipped either frozen or at room temperature before DNA extraction. TCRbeta CDR3 regions were amplified from genomic DNA by means of the immunoSEQ Assay, a bias-controlled multiplex PCR. Turning to the authors' computational methods: Within the assay, amplification of reference gene primers was used to estimate how many nucleated cells each sample contained. To quantify the absolute abundance of each unique TCRbeta CDR3 rearrangement, sequence reads were collapsed and filtered. For each sample, productive Simpson clonality was calculated by taking the square root of Simpson's diversity index across productive rearrangements. What TCRdb holds here is the immuneACCESS table cut down to in-frame rearrangements. Part of the clones is not present; checked against another copy, under half of the missing clones reflect an unresolved V gene, and the others are unexplained. The V and J calls and clone size are taken from that table; D and trimming were inferred from the DNA. In all, the sample holds some 510,000 clones, and 70% to 90% of those were seen once. The ten largest make up around 1.9% of the sample.

CDR1 and CDR2 (SGHRS, YFSETQ) derive from the germline V gene. V drops 0 bases and J drops 2 bases, leaving 14 bases in between. Its CDR3 holds 17 amino acids, cysteine through phenylalanine. Only the CDR3 part of the read is kept: 51 bases, read in frame from the first base. The sample taken for sequencing was PBMCs or T cells enriched from blood (not recorded which). This TCR was recovered from a middle-aged woman who had recovered from COVID-19. The rearranged chain carries TRBV5-1 and TRBJ1-4; the D gene is not confidently resolved. The DNA sequence reads TGCGCCAGCAGCTTGGCCATGCGGGCCTGGACTAATGAAAAACTGTTTTTT. Its protein reads: CASSLAMRAWTNEKLFF.